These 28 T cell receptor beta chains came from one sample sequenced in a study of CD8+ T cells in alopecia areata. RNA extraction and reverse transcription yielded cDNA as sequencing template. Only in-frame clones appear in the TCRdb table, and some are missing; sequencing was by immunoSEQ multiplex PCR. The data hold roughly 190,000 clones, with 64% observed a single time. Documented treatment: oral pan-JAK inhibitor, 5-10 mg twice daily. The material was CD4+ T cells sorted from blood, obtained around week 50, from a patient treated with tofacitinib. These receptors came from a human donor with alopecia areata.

The CDR3: CASSPREQGIGSPLHF. The CDR3 coding sequence is TGTGCCAGCAGTCCTCGTGAACAGGGGATTGGATCACCCCTCCACTTT. The V call is TRBV5-4, the J call TRBJ1-6; 7 nucleotides line up with TRBD1. The CDR3 has 16 residues. Germline V gene data show CDR1 as SGHNT and CDR2 as YYREEE (reference sequence). V lost 5 bases and J lost 10; bases outside the gene matches: 15.

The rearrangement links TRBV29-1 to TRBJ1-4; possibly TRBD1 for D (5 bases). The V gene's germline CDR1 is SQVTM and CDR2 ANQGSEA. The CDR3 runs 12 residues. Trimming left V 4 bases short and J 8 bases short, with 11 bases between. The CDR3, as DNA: TGCAGCGTTGCGGGACCTACGGAAAAACTGTTTTTT. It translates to CSVAGPTEKLFF.

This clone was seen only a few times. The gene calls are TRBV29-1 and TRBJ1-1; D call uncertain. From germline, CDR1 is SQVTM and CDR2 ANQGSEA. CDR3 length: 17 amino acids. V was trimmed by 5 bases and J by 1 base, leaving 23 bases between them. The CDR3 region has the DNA TGCAGCGTTTCTGTCCGGGCTAATACCCTTAGGAACACTGAAGCTTTCTTT. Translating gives CSVSVRANTLRNTEAFF.

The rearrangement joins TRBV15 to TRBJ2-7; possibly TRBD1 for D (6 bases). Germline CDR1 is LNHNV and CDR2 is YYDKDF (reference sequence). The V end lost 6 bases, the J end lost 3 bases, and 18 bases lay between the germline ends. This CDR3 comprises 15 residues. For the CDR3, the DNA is TGTGCCACCAGAGGGGGTGAAGGGGTCCTCTACGAGCAGTACTTC. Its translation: CATRGGEGVLYEQYF.

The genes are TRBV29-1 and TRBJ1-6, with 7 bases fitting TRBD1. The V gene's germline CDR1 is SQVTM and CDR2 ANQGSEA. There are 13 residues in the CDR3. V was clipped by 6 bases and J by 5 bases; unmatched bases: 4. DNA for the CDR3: TGCAGCGTGCGACAGGGAAATAATTCACCCCTCCACTTT. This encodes CSVRQGNNSPLHF.

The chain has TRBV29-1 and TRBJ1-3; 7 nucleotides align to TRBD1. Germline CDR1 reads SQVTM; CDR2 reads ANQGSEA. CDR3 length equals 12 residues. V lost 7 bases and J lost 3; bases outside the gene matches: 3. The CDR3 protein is CSGQGSGNTIYF. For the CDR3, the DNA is TGCAGCGGACAGGGTAGTGGAAACACCATATATTTT.

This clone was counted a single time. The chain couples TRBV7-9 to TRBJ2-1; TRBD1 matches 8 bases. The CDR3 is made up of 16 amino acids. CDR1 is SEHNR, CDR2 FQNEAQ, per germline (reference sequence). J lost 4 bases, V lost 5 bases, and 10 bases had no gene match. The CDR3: CASSPRGTGEYNEQFF. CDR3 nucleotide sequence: TGTGCCAGCAGCCCCCGCGGGACAGGAGAGTACAATGAGCAGTTCTTC.

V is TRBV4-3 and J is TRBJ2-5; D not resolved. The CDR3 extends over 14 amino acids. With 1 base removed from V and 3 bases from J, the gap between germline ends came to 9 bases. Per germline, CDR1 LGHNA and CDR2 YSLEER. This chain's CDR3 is CASSQGLGKETQYF. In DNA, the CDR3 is TGCGCCAGCAGCCAAGGACTGGGAAAAGAGACCCAGTACTTC.

The CDR3 reads CSVGLQVGTQYF. The CDR3 nucleotides read TGCAGCGTTGGGTTACAGGTGGGGACCCAGTACTTC. This chain uses TRBV29-1 with TRBJ2-5; a weak D match, TRBD1 (5 bases). V was clipped by 4 bases and J by 7 bases, with 13 bases between them. This CDR3 region has 12 residues. Germline V gene sequence: CDR1 SQVTM, CDR2 ANQGSEA.

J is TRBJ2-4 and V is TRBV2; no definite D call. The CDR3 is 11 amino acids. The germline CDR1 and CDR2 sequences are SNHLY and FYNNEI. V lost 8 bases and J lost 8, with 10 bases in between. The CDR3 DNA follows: TGTGCCAGCGGGAAGGCCGACATTCAGTACTTC. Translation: CASGKADIQYF. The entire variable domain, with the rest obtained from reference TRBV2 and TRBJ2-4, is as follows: EPEVTQTPSHQVTQMGQEVILRCVPISNHLYFYWYRQILGQKVEFLVSFYNNEISEKSEIFDDQFSVERPDGSNFTLKIRSTKLEDSAMYFCASGKADIQYFGAGTRLSVL.

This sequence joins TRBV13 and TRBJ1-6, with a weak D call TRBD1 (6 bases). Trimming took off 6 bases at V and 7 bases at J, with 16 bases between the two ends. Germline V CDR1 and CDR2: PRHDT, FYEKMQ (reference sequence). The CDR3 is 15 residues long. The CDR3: CASRQPGQLNSPLHF. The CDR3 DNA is TGTGCCAGCAGACAACCGGGACAACTAAATTCACCCCTCCACTTT.

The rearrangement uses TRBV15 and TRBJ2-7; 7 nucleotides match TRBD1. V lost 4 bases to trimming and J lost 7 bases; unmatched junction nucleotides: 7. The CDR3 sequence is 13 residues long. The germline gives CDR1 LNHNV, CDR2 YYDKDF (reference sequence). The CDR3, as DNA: TGTGCCACCAGCAAATACGAACAGGGGGAGCAGTACTTC. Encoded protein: CATSKYEQGEQYF.

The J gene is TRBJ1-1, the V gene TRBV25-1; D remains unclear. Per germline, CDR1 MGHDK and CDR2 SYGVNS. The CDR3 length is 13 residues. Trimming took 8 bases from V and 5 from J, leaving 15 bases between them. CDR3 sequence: CASEGLEGTEAFF. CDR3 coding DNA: TGTGCCAGCGAGGGATTAGAAGGGACTGAAGCTTTCTTT.

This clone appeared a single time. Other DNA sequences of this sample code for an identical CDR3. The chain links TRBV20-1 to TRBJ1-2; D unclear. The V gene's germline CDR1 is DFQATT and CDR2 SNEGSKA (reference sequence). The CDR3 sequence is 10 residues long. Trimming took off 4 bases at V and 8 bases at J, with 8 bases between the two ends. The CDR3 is CSATGSGYTF. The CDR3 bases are TGCAGTGCTACAGGCTCCGGCTACACCTTC.

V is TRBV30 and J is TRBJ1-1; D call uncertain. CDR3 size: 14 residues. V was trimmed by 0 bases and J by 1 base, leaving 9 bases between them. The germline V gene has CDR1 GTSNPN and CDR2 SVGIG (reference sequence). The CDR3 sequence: CAWSVGVKNTEAFF. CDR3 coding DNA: TGTGCCTGGAGTGTAGGAGTTAAGAACACTGAAGCTTTCTTT.

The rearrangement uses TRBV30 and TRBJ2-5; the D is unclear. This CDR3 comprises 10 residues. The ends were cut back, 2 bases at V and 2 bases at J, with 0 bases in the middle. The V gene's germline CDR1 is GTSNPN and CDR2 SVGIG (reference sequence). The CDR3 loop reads CAWSQETQYF. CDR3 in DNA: TGTGCCTGGAGTCAAGAGACCCAGTACTTC. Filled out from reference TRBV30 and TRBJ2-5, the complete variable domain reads SQTIHQWPATLVQPVGSPLSLECTVEGTSNPNLYWYRQAAGRGLQLLFYSVGIGQISSEVPQNLSASRPQDRQFILSSKKLLLSDSGFYLCAWSQETQYFGPGTRLLVL.

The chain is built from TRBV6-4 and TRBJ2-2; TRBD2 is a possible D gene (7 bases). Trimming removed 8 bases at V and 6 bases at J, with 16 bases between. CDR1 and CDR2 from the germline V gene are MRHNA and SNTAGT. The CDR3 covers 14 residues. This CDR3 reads CASRPGGQSGELFF. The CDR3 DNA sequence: TGTGCCAGCCGTCCGGGGGGCCAGTCCGGGGAGCTGTTTTTT.

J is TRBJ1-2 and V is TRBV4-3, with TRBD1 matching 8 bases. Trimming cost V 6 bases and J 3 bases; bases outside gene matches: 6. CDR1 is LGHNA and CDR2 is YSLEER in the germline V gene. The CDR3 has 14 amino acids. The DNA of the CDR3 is TGCGCCAGCAGACCGACACAGGGGGACTATGGCTACACCTTC. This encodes CASRPTQGDYGYTF.

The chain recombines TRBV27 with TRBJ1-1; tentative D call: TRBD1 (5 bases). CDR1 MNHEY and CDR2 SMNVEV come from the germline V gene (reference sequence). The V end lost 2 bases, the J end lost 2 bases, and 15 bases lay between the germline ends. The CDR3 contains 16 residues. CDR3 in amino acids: CASSLRGRDLNTEAFF. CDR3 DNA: TGTGCCAGCAGTTTACGGGGCCGAGACCTCAACACTGAAGCTTTCTTT.

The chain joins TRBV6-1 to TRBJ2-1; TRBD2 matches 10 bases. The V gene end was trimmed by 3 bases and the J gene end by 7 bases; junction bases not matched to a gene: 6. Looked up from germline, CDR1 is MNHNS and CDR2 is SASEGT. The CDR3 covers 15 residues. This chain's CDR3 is CASSDSSGGANEQFF. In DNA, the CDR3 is TGTGCCAGCAGTGACTCGAGCGGGGGGGCAAATGAGCAGTTCTTC.

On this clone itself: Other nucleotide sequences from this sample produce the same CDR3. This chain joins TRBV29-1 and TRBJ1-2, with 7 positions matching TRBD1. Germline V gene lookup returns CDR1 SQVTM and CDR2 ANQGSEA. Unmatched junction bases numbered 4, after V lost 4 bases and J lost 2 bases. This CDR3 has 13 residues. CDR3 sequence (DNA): TGCAGCGTTGTGAGGGGGCCGAACTATGGCTACACCTTC. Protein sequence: CSVVRGPNYGYTF.

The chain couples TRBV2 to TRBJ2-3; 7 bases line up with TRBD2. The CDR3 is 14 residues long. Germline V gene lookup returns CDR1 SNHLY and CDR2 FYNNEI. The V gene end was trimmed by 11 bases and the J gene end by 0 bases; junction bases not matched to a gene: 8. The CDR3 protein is CAGGGTRSTDTQYF. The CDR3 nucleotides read TGTGCCGGGGGAGGGACTCGAAGCACAGATACGCAGTATTTT. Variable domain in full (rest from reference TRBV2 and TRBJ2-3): EPEVTQTPSHQVTQMGQEVILRCVPISNHLYFYWYRQILGQKVEFLVSFYNNEISEKSEIFDDQFSVERPDGSNFTLKIRSTKLEDSAMYFCAGGGTRSTDTQYFGPGTRLTVL.

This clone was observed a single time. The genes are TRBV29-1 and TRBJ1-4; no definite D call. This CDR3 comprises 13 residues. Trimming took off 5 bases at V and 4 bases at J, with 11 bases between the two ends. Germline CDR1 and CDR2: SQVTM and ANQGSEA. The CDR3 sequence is CSVLLRYNEKLFF. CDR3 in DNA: TGCAGCGTTCTTCTCCGTTATAATGAAAAACTGTTTTTT.

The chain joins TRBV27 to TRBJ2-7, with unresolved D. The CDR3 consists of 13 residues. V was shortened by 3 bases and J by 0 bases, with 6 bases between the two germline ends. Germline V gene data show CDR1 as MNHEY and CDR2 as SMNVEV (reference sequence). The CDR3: CASSFSPSYEQYF. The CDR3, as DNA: TGTGCCAGCAGTTTTTCCCCCTCCTACGAGCAGTACTTC.

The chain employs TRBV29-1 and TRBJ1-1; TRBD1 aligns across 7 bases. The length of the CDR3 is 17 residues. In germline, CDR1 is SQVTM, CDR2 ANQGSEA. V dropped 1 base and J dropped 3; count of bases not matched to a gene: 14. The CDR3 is CSVEVTVGGSWYTEAFF. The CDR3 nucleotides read TGCAGCGTTGAAGTAACGGTAGGGGGCAGTTGGTACACTGAAGCTTTCTTT.

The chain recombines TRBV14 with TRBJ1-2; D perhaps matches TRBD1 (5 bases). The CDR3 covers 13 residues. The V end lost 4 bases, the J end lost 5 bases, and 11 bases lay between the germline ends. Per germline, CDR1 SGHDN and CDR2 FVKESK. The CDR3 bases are TGTGCCAGCAGCCCAGGGATCCTATATGGCTACACCTTC. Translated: CASSPGILYGYTF.

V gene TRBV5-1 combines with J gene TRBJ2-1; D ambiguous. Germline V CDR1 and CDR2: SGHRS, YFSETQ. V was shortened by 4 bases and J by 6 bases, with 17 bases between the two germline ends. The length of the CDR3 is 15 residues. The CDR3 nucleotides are TGCGCCAGCAGCCCGAACAACCCCCGCCGCAATGAGCAGTTCTTC. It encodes CASSPNNPRRNEQFF. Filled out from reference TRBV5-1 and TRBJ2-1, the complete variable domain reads KAGVTQTPRYLIKTRGQQVTLSCSPISGHRSVSWYQQTPGQGLQFLFEYFSETQRNKGNFPGRFSGRQFSNSRSEMNVSTLELGDSALYLCASSPNNPRRNEQFFGPGTRLTVL.

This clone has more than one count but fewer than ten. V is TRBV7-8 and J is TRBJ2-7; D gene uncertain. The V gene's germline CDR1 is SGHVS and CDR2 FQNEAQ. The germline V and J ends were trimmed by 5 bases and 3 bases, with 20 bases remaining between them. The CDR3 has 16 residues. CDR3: CASSHTRTNSRYEQYF. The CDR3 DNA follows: TGTGCCAGCAGCCATACACGGACGAACAGCCGCTACGAGCAGTACTTC.